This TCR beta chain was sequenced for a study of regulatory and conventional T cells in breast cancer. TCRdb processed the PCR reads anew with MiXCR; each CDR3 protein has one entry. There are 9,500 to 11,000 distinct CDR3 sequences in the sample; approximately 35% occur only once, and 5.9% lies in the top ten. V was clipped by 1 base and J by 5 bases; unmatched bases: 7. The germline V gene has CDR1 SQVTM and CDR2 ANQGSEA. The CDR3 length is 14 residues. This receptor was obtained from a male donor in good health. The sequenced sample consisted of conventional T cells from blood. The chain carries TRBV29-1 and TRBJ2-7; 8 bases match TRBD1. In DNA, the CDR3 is TGCAGCGTTGAAGGGACAGGGAGCTCTAACGAGCAGTACTTC. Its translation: CSVEGTGSSNEQYF.